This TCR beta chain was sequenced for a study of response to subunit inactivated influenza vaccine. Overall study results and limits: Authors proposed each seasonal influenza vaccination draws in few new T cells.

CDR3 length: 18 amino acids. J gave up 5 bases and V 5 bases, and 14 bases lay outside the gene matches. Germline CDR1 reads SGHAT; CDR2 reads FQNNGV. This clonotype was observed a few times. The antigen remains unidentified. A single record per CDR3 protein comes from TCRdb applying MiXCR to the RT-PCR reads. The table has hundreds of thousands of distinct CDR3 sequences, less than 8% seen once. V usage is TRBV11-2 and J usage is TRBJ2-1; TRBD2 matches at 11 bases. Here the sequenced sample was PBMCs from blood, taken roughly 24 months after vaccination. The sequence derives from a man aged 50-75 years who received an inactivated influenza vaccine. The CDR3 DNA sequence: TGTGCCAGCAGCCGAACTAGCGGGAGTTCGATTAGGAACAATGAGCAGTTCTTC. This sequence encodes CASSRTSGSSIRNNEQFF.